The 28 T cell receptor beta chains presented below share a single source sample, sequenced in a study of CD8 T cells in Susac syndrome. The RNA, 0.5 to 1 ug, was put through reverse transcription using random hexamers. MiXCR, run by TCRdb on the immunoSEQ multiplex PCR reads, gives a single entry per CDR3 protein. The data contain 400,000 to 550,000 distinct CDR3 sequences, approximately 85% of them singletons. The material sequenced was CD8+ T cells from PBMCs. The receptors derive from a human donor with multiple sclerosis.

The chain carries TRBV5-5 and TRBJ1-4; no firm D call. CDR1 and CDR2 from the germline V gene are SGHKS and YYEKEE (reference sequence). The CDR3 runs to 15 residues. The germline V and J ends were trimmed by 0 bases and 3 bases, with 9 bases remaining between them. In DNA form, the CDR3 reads TGTGCCAGCAGCTTGGAAATATCGGCTAATGAAAAACTGTTTTTT. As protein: CASSLEISANEKLFF.

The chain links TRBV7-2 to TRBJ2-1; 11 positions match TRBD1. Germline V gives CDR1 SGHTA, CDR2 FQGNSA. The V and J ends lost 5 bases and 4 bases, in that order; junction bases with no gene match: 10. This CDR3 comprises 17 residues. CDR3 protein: CASSLPDRGLLYNEQFF. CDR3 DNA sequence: TGTGCCAGCAGCCTCCCGGACAGGGGGCTATTATACAATGAGCAGTTCTTC. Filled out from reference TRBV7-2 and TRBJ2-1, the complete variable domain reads GAGVSQSPSNKVTEKGKDVELRCDPISGHTALYWYRQSLGQGLEFLIYFQGNSAPDKSGLPSDRFSAERTGGSVSTLTIQRTQQEDSAVYLCASSLPDRGLLYNEQFFGPGTRLTVL.

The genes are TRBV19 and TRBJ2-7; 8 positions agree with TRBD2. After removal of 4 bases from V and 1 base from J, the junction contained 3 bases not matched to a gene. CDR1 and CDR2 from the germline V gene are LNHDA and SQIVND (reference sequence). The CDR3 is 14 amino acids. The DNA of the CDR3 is TGTGCCAGTAGTAATAGCGGGGAATCCTACGAGCAGTACTTC. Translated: CASSNSGESYEQYF.

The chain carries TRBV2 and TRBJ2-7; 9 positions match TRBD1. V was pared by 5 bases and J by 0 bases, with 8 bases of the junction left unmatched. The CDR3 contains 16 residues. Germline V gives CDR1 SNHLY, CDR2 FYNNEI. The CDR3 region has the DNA TGTGCCAGCAGTCCCCCCGGACAGGGGACCTCCTACGAGCAGTACTTC. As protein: CASSPPGQGTSYEQYF.

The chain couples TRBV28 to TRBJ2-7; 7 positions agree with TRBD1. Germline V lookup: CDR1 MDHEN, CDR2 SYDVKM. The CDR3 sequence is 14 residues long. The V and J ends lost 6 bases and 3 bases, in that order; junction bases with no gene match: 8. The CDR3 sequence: CASRWTGGYYEQYF. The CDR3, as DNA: TGTGCCAGCAGATGGACAGGAGGATACTACGAGCAGTACTTC.

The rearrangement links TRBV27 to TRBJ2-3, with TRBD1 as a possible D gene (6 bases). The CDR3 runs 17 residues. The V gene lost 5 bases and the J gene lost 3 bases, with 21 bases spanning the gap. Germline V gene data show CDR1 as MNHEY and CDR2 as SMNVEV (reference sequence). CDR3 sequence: CASSPYRRTEPTDTQYF. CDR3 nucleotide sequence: TGTGCCAGCAGTCCCTATAGAAGGACAGAACCAACAGATACGCAGTATTTT.

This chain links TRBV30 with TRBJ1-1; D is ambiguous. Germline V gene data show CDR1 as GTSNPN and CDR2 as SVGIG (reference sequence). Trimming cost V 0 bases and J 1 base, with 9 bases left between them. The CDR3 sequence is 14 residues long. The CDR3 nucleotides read TGTGCCTGGAGTGTTTATTCTAAGAACACTGAAGCTTTCTTT. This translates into CAWSVYSKNTEAFF.

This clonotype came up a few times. CDR3 sequence: CASSYSRGGTNTEAFF. CDR3 sequence (DNA): TGTGCCAGCAGTTACTCCCGAGGAGGGACGAACACTGAAGCTTTCTTT. The chain uses TRBV6-5 and TRBJ1-1; maybe TRBD1 (5 bases). The ends were cut back, 0 bases at V and 1 base at J, with 12 bases in the middle. The CDR3 sequence is 16 residues long. In germline, CDR1 is MNHEY, CDR2 SVGAGI.

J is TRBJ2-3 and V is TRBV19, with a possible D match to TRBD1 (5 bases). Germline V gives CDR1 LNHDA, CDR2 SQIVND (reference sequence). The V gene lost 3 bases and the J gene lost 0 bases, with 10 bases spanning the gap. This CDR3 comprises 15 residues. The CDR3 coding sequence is TGTGCCAGTAGTATCGACAGCTCTAGCACAGATACGCAGTATTTT. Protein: CASSIDSSSTDTQYF. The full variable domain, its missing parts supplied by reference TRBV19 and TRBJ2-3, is DGGITQSPKYLFRKEGQNVTLSCEQNLNHDAMYWYRQDPGQGLRLIYYSQIVNDFQKGDIAEGYSVSREKKESFPLTVTSAQKNPTAFYLCASSIDSSSTDTQYFGPGTRLTVL.

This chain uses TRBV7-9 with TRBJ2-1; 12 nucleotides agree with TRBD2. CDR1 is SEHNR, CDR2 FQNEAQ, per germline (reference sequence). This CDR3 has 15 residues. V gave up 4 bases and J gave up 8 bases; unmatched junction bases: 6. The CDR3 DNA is TGTGCCAGCAGCTGGACTAGCGGGATGGCTGATGAGCAGTTCTTC. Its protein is CASSWTSGMADEQFF.

CDR3 nucleotide sequence: TGTGCCAGCAGTCCGACTAGCGGGAGAGACGAGCAGTACTTC. It yields the protein CASSPTSGRDEQYF. V is TRBV27 and J is TRBJ2-7; 12 positions match TRBD2. The germline V gene has CDR1 MNHEY and CDR2 SMNVEV (reference sequence). The CDR3 is 14 amino acids. J lost 5 bases, V lost 5 bases, and 4 bases had no gene match.

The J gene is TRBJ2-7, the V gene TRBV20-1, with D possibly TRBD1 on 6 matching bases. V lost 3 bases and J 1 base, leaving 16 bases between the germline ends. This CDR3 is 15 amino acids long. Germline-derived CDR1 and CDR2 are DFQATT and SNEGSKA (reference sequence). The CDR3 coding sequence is TGCAGTGCTAGCCCTTGGACAGCCACATCCTACGAGCAGTACTTC. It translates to CSASPWTATSYEQYF.

The CDR3 DNA reads TGTGCCAGCAGTGCGCAACCTAGCACAGATACGCAGTATTTT. Amino acids: CASSAQPSTDTQYF. The gene calls are TRBV27 and TRBJ2-3; no firm D call. V gave up 5 bases and J gave up 0 bases, with 9 bases separating them. Looked up from germline, CDR1 is MNHEY and CDR2 is SMNVEV (reference sequence). The CDR3 contains 14 residues.

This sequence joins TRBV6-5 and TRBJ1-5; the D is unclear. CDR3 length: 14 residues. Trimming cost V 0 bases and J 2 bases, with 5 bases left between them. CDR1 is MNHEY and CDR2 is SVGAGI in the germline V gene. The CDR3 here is CASSYSTGNQPQHF. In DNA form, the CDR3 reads TGTGCCAGCAGTTACTCGACGGGCAATCAGCCCCAGCATTTT.

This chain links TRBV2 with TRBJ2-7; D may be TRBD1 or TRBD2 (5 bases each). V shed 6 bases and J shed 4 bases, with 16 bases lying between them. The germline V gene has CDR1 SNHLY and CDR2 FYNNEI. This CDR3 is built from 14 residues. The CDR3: CASSPGTEWYEQYF. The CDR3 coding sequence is TGTGCCAGCAGCCCCGGGACGGAGTGGTACGAGCAGTACTTC.

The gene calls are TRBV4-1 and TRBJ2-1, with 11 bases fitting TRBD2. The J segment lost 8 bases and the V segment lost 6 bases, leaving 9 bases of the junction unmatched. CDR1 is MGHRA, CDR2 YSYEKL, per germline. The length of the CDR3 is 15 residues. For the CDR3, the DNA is TGCGCCAGCAGGCAGATCACTAGCGGGGGCGATGAGCAGTTCTTC. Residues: CASRQITSGGDEQFF.

CDR3 amino acids: CASFPDRDLKTQYF. The CDR3 DNA sequence: TGTGCCAGTTTCCCGGACAGGGACCTAAAAACCCAGTACTTC. The chain carries TRBV6-1 and TRBJ2-5; TRBD1 matches at 8 bases. Trimming removed 9 bases from V and 8 bases from J; junction bases left unmatched: 14. The length of the CDR3 is 14 residues. Germline CDR1 reads MNHNS; CDR2 reads SASEGT.

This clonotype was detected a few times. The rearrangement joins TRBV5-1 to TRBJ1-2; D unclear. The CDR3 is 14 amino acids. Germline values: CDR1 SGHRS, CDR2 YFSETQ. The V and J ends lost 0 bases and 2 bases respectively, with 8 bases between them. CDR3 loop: CASSLATTNYGYTF. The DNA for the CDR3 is TGCGCCAGCAGCTTGGCCACTACCAACTATGGCTACACCTTC.

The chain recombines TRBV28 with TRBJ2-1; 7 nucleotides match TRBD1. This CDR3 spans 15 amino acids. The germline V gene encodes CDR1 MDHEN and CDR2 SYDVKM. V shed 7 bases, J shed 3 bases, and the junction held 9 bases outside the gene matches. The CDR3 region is CASTPRAGGYNEQFF. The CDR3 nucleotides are TGTGCCAGCACCCCCCGGGCAGGGGGCTACAATGAGCAGTTCTTC.

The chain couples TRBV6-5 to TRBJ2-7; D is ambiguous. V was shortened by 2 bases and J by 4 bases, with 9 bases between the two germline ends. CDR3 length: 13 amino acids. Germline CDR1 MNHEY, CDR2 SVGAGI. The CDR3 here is CASSYEAPYEQYF. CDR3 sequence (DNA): TGTGCCAGCAGTTACGAAGCGCCATACGAGCAGTACTTC.

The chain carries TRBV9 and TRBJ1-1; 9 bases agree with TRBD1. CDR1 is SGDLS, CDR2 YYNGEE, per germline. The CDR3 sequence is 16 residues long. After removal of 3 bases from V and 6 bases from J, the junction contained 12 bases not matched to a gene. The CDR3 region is CASSESTGTGLPEAFF. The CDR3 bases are TGTGCCAGCAGCGAATCTACCGGGACAGGGTTGCCTGAAGCTTTCTTT.

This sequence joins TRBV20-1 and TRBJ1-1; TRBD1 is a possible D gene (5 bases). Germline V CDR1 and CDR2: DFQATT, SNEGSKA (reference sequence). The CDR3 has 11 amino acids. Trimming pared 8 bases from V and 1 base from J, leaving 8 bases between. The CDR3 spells CSKTENTEAFF. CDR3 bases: TGCAGTAAGACAGAGAACACTGAAGCTTTCTTT.

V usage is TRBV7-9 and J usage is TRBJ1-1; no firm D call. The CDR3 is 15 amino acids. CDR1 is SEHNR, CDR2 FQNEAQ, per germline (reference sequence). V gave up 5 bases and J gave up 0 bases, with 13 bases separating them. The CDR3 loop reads CASSPPEAMNTEAFF. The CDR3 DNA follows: TGTGCCAGCAGCCCGCCCGAGGCCATGAACACTGAAGCTTTCTTT.

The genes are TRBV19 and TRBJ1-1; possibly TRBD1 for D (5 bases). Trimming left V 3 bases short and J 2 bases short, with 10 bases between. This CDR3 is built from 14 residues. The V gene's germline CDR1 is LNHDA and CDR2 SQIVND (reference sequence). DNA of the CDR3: TGTGCCAGTAGTATGGGGGGGGGAAACACTGAAGCTTTCTTT. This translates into CASSMGGGNTEAFF.

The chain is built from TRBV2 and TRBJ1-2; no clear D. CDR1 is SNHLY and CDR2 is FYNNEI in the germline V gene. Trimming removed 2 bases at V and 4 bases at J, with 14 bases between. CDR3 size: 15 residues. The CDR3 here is CASSERVAAFYGYTF. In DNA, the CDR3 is TGTGCCAGCAGTGAAAGGGTTGCGGCGTTCTATGGCTACACCTTC.

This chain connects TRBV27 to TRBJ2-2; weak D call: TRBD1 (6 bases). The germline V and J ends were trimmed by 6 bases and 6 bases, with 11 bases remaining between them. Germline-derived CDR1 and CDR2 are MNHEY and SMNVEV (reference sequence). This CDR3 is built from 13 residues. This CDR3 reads CASSLGASGELFF. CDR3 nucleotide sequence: TGTGCCAGCAGCTTGGGGGCTTCCGGGGAGCTGTTTTTT.

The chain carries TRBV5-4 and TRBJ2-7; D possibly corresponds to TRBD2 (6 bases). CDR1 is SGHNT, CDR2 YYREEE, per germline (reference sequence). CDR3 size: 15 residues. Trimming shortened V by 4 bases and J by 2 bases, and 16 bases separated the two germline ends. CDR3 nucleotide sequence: TGTGCCAGCAGCCCATATGGAGGGGCTACCTACGAGCAGTACTTC. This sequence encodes CASSPYGGATYEQYF. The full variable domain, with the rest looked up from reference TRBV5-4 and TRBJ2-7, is ETGVTQSPTHLIKTRGQQVTLRCSSQSGHNTVSWYQQALGQGPQFIFQYYREEENGRGNFPPRFSGLQFPNYSSELNVNALELDDSALYLCASSPYGGATYEQYFGPGTRLTVT.

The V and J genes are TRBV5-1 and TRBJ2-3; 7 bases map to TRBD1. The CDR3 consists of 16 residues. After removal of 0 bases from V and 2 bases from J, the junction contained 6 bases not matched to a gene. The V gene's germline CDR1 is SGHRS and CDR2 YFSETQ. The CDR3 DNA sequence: TGCGCCAGCAGCTTGGTAGGGGACAGATACACAGATACGCAGTATTTT. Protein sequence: CASSLVGDRYTDTQYF.